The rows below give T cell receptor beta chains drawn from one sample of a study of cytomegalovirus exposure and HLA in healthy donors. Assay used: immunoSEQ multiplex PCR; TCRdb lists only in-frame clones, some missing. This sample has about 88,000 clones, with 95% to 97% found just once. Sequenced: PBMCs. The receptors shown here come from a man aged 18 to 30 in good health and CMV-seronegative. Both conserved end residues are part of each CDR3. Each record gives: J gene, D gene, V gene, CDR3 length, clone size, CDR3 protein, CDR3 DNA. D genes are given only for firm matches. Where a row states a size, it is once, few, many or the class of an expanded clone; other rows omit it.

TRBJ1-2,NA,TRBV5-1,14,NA,CASSLSGYSYGYTF,TGCGCCAGCAGCTTGTCAGGGTACAGCTATGGCTACACCTTC
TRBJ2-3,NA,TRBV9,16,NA,CASSSEGTSSTDTQYF,TGTGCCAGCAGCTCAGAAGGGACTTCTAGCACAGATACGCAGTATTTT
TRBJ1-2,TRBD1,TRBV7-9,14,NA,CASSKRDSDYGYTF,TGTGCCAGCAGCAAACGGGACAGCGACTATGGCTACACCTTC
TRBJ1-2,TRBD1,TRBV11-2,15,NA,CASSPSWDRGYGYTF,TGTGCCAGCAGCCCGAGTTGGGACAGGGGCTATGGCTACACCTTC
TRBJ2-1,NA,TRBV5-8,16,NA,CASSRTTGAWGQEQFF,TGTGCCAGCAGCCGTACAACTGGGGCTTGGGGGCAGGAGCAGTTCTTC
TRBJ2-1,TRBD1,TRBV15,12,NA,CATSRDRGRQFF,TGTGCCACCAGCAGAGATAGGGGGCGGCAGTTCTTC
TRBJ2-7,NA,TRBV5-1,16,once,CASSFSPPDTYYEQYF,TGCGCCAGCAGCTTCTCTCCCCCCGACACCTACTACGAGCAGTACTTC
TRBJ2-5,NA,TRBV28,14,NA,CASSLLQYQETQYF,TGTGCCAGCAGTTTACTCCAGTACCAAGAGACCCAGTACTTC
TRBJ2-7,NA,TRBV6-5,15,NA,CASSYSSVTTYEQYF,TGTGCCAGCAGTTACTCGTCGGTCACTACCTACGAGCAGTACTTC
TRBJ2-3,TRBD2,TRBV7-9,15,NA,CASSSSGRRTDTQYF,TGTGCCAGCAGCTCCAGCGGGAGGCGCACAGATACGCAGTATTTT
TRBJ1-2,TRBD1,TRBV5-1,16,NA,CASSLAGQGEGYGYTF,TGCGCCAGCAGCTTGGCGGGACAGGGGGAAGGATATGGCTACACCTTC
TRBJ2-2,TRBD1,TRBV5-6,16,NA,CASSHDRQGLYGELFF,TGTGCCAGCAGCCATGACCGACAGGGTTTATACGGGGAGCTGTTTTTT
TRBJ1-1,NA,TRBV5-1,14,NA,CASSLPDMNTEAFF,TGCGCCAGCAGCTTGCCAGACATGAACACTGAAGCTTTCTTT
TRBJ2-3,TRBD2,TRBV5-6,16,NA,CASSLSSSGATDTQYF,TGTGCCAGCAGCTTGTCGTCTAGCGGGGCGACAGATACGCAGTATTTT
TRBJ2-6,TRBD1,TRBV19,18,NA,CASSLHFTGGSGANVLTF,TGTGCCAGTAGTCTTCACTTCACAGGGGGCTCTGGGGCCAACGTCCTGACTTTC
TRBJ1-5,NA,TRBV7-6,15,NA,CASSPSGTANQPQHF,TGTGCCAGCAGCCCCTCCGGGACTGCAAATCAGCCCCAGCATTTT
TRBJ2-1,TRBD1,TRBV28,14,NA,CASSPITGGVEQFF,TGTGCCAGCAGTCCAATAACAGGGGGCGTTGAGCAGTTCTTC
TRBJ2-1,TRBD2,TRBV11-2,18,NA,CASSLDQGLAGLLSEQFF,TGTGCCAGCAGCTTAGATCAAGGACTAGCGGGGCTCCTGAGTGAGCAGTTCTTC
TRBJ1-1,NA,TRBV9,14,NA,CASSVAMANTEAFF,TGTGCCAGCAGCGTAGCGATGGCGAACACTGAAGCTTTCTTT
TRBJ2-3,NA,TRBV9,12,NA,CASSAGSDTQYF,TGTGCCAGCAGTGCAGGGTCAGATACGCAGTATTTT
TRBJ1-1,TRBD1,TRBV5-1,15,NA,CASSGEDRGSTEAFF,TGCGCCAGCAGCGGGGAGGACAGGGGTTCGACTGAAGCTTTCTTT
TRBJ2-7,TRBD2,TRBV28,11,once,CASGGTYEQYF,TGTGCCTCGGGGGGTACCTACGAGCAGTACTTC
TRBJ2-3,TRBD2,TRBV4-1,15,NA,CASSHGLAGATTQYF,TGCGCCAGCAGCCATGGACTAGCGGGAGCGACTACGCAGTATTTT
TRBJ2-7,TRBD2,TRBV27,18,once,CASSPTPLRAGGRYEQYF,TGTGCCAGCAGTCCGACTCCTCTCAGAGCGGGAGGCCGCTACGAGCAGTACTTC
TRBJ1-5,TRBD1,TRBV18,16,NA,CASSQSGTGDNQPQHF,TGTGCCAGCTCACAATCCGGGACAGGCGACAATCAGCCCCAGCATTTT
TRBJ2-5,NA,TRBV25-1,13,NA,CASSEPNQETQYF,TGTGCCAGCAGTGAACCCAACCAAGAGACCCAGTACTTC
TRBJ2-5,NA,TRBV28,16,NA,CASSFLDSARWETQYF,TGTGCCAGCAGTTTCTTGGACAGCGCAAGATGGGAGACCCAGTACTTC
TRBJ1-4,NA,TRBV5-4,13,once,CASSLIRGEKLFF,TGTGCCAGCAGCTTGATTCGGGGTGAAAAACTGTTTTTT
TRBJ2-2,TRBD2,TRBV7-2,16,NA,CASSARLAGSTGELFF,TGTGCCAGCAGCGCCAGACTAGCGGGAAGCACCGGGGAGCTGTTTTTT
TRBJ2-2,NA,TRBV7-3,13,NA,CASSKTNTGELFF,TGTGCCAGCAGCAAAACTAATACCGGGGAGCTGTTTTTT
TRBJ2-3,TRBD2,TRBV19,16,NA,CASTRLLAGGTDTQYF,TGTGCCAGTACTCGGCTCTTAGCGGGAGGGACAGATACGCAGTATTTT
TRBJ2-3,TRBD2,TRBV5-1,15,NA,CASSLGLAGADTQYF,TGCGCCAGCAGCTTGGGACTAGCGGGAGCAGATACGCAGTATTTT
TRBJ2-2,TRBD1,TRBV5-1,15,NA,CASSRTGPSTGELFF,TGCGCCAGCAGCCGGACAGGGCCGAGCACCGGGGAGCTGTTTTTT
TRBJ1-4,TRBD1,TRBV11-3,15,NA,CASSLTGTGNEKLFF,TGTGCCAGCAGCTTGACCGGGACAGGGAATGAAAAACTGTTTTTT
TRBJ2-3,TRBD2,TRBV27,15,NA,CASSSGLAVTDTQYF,TGTGCCAGCAGTTCGGGACTAGCGGTCACAGATACGCAGTATTTT
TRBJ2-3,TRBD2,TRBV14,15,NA,CASSQGGGGTDTQYF,TGTGCCAGCAGCCAAGGCGGGGGGGGCACAGATACGCAGTATTTT
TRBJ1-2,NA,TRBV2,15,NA,CASSLSEGLRYGYTF,TGTGCCAGCAGCCTCAGTGAGGGCTTGAGGTATGGCTACACCTTC
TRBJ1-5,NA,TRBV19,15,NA,CASSWGRGSNQPQHF,TGTGCCAGTAGTTGGGGCAGGGGTAGCAATCAGCCCCAGCATTTT
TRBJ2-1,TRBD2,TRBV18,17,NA,CASSRTPTSGSYNEQFF,TGTGCCAGCTCACGGACTCCGACTAGCGGGAGCTACAATGAGCAGTTCTTC
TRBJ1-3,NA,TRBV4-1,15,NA,CASSLLLGSGNTIYF,TGCGCCAGCAGCCTACTACTTGGGTCTGGAAACACCATATATTTT
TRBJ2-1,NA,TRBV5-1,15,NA,CASSPGGSSYNEQFF,TGCGCCAGCAGCCCAGGGGGGAGCTCCTACAATGAGCAGTTCTTC
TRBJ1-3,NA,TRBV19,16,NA,CASSMDLGLSGNTIYF,TGTGCCAGTAGTATGGATCTTGGACTCTCTGGAAACACCATATATTTT
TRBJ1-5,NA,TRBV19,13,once,CASRAPPGQPQHF,TGTGCCAGTAGGGCCCCCCCGGGGCAGCCCCAGCATTTT
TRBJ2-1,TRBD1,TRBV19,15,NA,CASTRTGHRYNEQFF,TGTGCCAGTACTCGGACAGGACACCGATACAATGAGCAGTTCTTC
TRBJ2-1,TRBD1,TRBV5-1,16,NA,CASSLPPDRGYNEQFF,TGCGCCAGCAGCTTGCCTCCGGACAGGGGCTACAATGAGCAGTTCTTC
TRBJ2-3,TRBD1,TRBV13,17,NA,CASSGGRQGVPTDTQYF,TGTGCCAGCAGCGGGGGCCGACAGGGGGTCCCAACAGATACGCAGTATTTT
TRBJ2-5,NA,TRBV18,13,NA,CASSPQGGETQYF,TGTGCCAGCTCACCTCAGGGTGGAGAGACCCAGTACTTC
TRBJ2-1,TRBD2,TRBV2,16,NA,CASSPPGLADNNEQFF,TGTGCCAGCAGTCCCCCGGGACTAGCGGATAACAATGAGCAGTTCTTC
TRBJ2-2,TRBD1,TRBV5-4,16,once,CASSLLGTVNTGELFF,TGTGCCAGCAGCTTGTTAGGGACAGTGAACACCGGGGAGCTGTTTTTT
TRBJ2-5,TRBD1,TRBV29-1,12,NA,CSVTGGEGTQYF,TGCAGCGTAACAGGGGGCGAAGGGACCCAGTACTTC
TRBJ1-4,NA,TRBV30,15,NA,CASRRPGATNEKLFF,TGTGCCTCACGCCGGCCAGGGGCGACTAATGAAAAACTGTTTTTT
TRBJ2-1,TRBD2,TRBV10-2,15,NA,CASSKGLATYNEQFF,TGCGCCAGCAGTAAAGGACTAGCGACCTACAATGAGCAGTTCTTC
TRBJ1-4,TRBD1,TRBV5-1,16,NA,CASSLSAIDRGSKLFF,TGCGCCAGCAGCTTATCTGCCATAGACAGGGGGTCAAAACTGTTTTTT